Listed below are T cell receptor beta chains from one sample, sequenced in a study of T-cell reconstitution after alpha-beta-depleted transplantation in children. TCRdb reprocessed the PCR reads via MiXCR and lists one record per CDR3 protein. The data contain 150,000 to 250,000 distinct CDR3 sequences, roughly 6.5% of them singletons. The material was PBMCs, obtained before TCRalphabeta/CD19-depleted stem cell transplant. Receptors were obtained from a girl less than two years old with combined immunodeficiency, due to receive a stem cell transplant. CDR3s include the opening cysteine and the closing phenylalanine or tryptophan. D genes are given only for firm matches. Some rows have no size entry. The others give once, few or many, or a class for an expanded clone.

v_call	j_call	clone_size	d_call	cdr3_aa	cdr3_nt
TRBV29-1	TRBJ2-3	many	-	CSVGDREGTDTQYF	TGCAGCGTTGGGGACCGGGAAGGCACAGATACGCAGTATTTT
TRBV20-1	TRBJ2-1	many	TRBD2	CSAPGLAGGSSYNEQFF	TGCAGTGCTCCCGGGCTAGCGGGGGGGAGCTCCTACAATGAGCAGTTCTTC
TRBV9	TRBJ2-1	many	-	CASSVGSSSVYNEQFF	TGTGCCAGCAGCGTAGGGTCCAGTTCAGTCTACAATGAGCAGTTCTTC
TRBV12-3/TRBV12-4	TRBJ2-4	many	-	CASSFGPGFKNIQYF	TGTGCCAGCAGTTTTGGGCCAGGGTTCAAAAACATTCAGTACTTC
TRBV20-1	TRBJ2-7	many	-	CSARDYKGEAPEQYF	TGCAGTGCTAGAGATTATAAGGGGGAAGCCCCCGAGCAGTACTTC
TRBV25-1	TRBJ1-1	-	-	CASGFGGRTEAFF	TGTGCCAGCGGCTTCGGGGGGAGGACTGAAGCTTTCTTT
TRBV12-3/TRBV12-4	TRBJ2-3	-	TRBD2	CASRLLAVLDTQYF	TGTGCCAGCAGACTTCTAGCGGTGTTAGATACGCAGTATTTT
TRBV20-1	TRBJ2-3	many	-	CSARVLRKSDLTDTQYF	TGCAGTGCTAGAGTTCTAAGAAAAAGTGACCTCACAGATACGCAGTATTTT
TRBV4-3	TRBJ2-7	many	TRBD2	CASSQGWTSGRDEQYF	TGCGCCAGCAGCCAAGGGTGGACTAGCGGGAGAGACGAGCAGTACTTC
TRBV7-9	TRBJ2-7	many	-	CASNRLSYEQYF	TGTGCCAGCAACCGACTCTCCTACGAGCAGTACTTC
TRBV4-3	TRBJ2-1	few	-	CASSQRVDRYYNEQFF	TGCGCCAGCAGCCAAAGGGTGGACAGATACTACAATGAGCAGTTCTTC
TRBV6-5	TRBJ1-2	many	-	CASSYGYSGMEGVYGYTF	TGTGCCAGCAGTTACGGCTATTCCGGGATGGAGGGAGTCTATGGCTACACCTTC
TRBV5-7	TRBJ2-3	many	TRBD1	CAPRGQGKEDTQYF	TGTGCCCCCAGAGGACAGGGAAAAGAAGATACGCAGTATTTT
TRBV29-1	TRBJ2-7	-	TRBD1	CSVEDLGQGAGEQYF	TGCAGCGTTGAAGATTTGGGGCAGGGGGCGGGCGAGCAGTACTTC
TRBV5-1	TRBJ2-1	few	-	CASSLGLSAYNEQFF	TGCGCCAGCAGCTTGGGTCTTAGCGCCTACAATGAGCAGTTCTTC
TRBV20-1	TRBJ2-5	many	-	CSARHPNLQETQYF	TGCAGTGCTAGACATCCCAATCTCCAAGAGACCCAGTACTTC
TRBV20-1	TRBJ1-2	many	TRBD1	CSAPGTGDYGYTF	TGCAGTGCTCCCGGGACAGGGGACTATGGCTACACCTTC
TRBV20-1	TRBJ1-5	many	-	CSASQGEHSNQPQHF	TGCAGTGCTTCTCAGGGAGAGCATAGCAATCAGCCCCAGCATTTT
TRBV12-3/TRBV12-4	TRBJ1-4	many	-	CASSLEGSTNEKLFF	TGTGCCAGCAGTTTGGAGGGATCGACTAATGAAAAACTGTTTTTT
TRBV6-1	TRBJ2-2	many	TRBD1	CASSRTGGVGTGELFF	TGTGCCAGCAGCCGGACAGGGGGCGTTGGCACCGGGGAGCTGTTTTTT
TRBV30	TRBJ2-1	many	TRBD2	CAWSTGSGGSDEQFF	TGTGCCTGGAGTACCGGGAGCGGGGGATCGGATGAGCAGTTCTTC
TRBV12-3/TRBV12-4	TRBJ2-1	many	TRBD2	CASSLRLAAYNEQFF	TGTGCCAGCAGTTTAAGGCTAGCGGCATACAATGAGCAGTTCTTC
TRBV29-1	TRBJ1-1	many	-	CSVVLQEGTEAFF	TGCAGCGTTGTATTACAGGAAGGAACTGAAGCTTTCTTT
TRBV29-1	TRBJ2-7	many	TRBD2	CSVGTSGPYEQYF	TGCAGCGTAGGGACTAGCGGACCCTACGAGCAGTACTTC
TRBV6-1	TRBJ1-3	many	-	CASSEIGVSGSGNTIYF	TGTGCCAGCAGTGAAATCGGAGTTTCAGGGTCTGGAAACACCATATATTTT
TRBV12-3/TRBV12-4	TRBJ2-7	many	TRBD2	CASSFGGMSYEQYF	TGTGCCAGCAGTTTCGGGGGGATGTCCTACGAGCAGTACTTC
TRBV12-3/TRBV12-4	TRBJ1-1	many	-	CASSYGGRDTEAFF	TGTGCCAGCAGTTATGGAGGGCGGGACACTGAAGCTTTCTTT
TRBV9	TRBJ2-2	many	-	CASSARGDSNTGELFF	TGTGCCAGCAGCGCCCGTGGAGACTCGAACACCGGGGAGCTGTTTTTT
TRBV7-9	TRBJ2-7	many	-	CASTPWRAPYEQYF	TGTGCCAGCACCCCCTGGCGGGCTCCCTACGAGCAGTACTTC
TRBV9	TRBJ1-2	many	-	CASSARPGTRFYGYTF	TGTGCCAGCAGCGCACGTCCCGGGACACGGTTCTATGGCTACACCTTC
TRBV25-1	TRBJ2-2	many	-	CASSERGSNTGELFF	TGTGCCAGCAGTGAACGGGGATCGAACACCGGGGAGCTGTTTTTT
TRBV4-2	TRBJ2-1	many	TRBD2	CASSQGLAGGPEDEQFF	TGTGCCAGCAGCCAAGGACTCGCGGGAGGTCCTGAAGATGAGCAGTTCTTC
TRBV5-6	TRBJ2-2	many	TRBD2	CASSLKREGYTGELFF	TGTGCCAGCAGCTTGAAGCGGGAGGGCTACACCGGGGAGCTGTTTTTT
TRBV28	TRBJ1-1	many	TRBD1	CASRGDRAGEAFF	TGTGCCAGCAGAGGGGACAGGGCTGGGGAAGCTTTCTTT
TRBV20-1	TRBJ2-7	many	TRBD1	CSASTGTGVGNEQYF	TGCAGTGCTTCCACCGGGACAGGGGTGGGCAACGAGCAGTACTTC
TRBV20-1	TRBJ2-7	many	-	CSAERSEQYF	TGCAGTGCTGAGCGCTCCGAGCAGTACTTC
TRBV29-1	TRBJ2-1	many	TRBD2	CSVLPSLPGGNEQFF	TGCAGCGTGTTGCCCTCCTTGCCGGGGGGCAATGAGCAGTTCTTC
TRBV14	TRBJ2-1	many	-	CASSQYTGPYNEQFF	TGTGCCAGCAGCCAATACACAGGGCCCTACAATGAGCAGTTCTTC
TRBV7-7	TRBJ2-5	many	TRBD1	CASSPGQGLGETQYF	TGTGCTAGCAGCCCTGGACAGGGGTTGGGAGAGACCCAGTACTTC
TRBV27	TRBJ2-7	many	TRBD2	CASSGTSSYEQYF	TGTGCCAGCAGCGGGACTAGTTCCTACGAGCAGTACTTC
TRBV30	TRBJ2-7	few	-	CAWGGGIYEQYF	TGTGCCTGGGGAGGGGGCATCTACGAGCAGTACTTC
TRBV20-1	TRBJ2-1	many	-	CSAPTRTYNEQFF	TGCAGTGCCCCGACTAGGACCTACAATGAGCAGTTCTTC
TRBV6-4	TRBJ2-1	many	-	CASSDSPSSYNEQFF	TGTGCCAGCAGTGACTCCCCTAGCTCCTACAATGAGCAGTTCTTC
TRBV6-2/TRBV6-3	TRBJ1-5	many	-	CASNSGLNQPQHF	TGTGCCAGCAACTCAGGGCTCAATCAGCCCCAGCATTTT
TRBV7-9	TRBJ2-3	many	TRBD2	CASSFGSGGVDTQYF	TGTGCCAGCAGCTTTGGCAGCGGGGGGGTAGATACGCAGTATTTT
TRBV4-2	TRBJ1-2	many	-	CASSQGVEVRREYGYTF	TGTGCCAGCAGCCAAGGAGTTGAAGTGAGGAGGGAATATGGCTACACCTTC
TRBV3-1	TRBJ2-7	many	TRBD1	CASSQGGTAYEQYF	TGTGCCAGCAGCCAAGGTGGGACAGCCTACGAGCAGTACTTC
TRBV7-6	TRBJ2-3	many	-	CASSLGGLDTQYF	TGTGCCAGCAGCTTAGGGGGATTGGATACGCAGTATTTT
TRBV7-3	TRBJ2-1	many	TRBD2	CASSLTFPTSGGVNEQFF	TGTGCCAGCAGCTTAACGTTCCCCACTAGCGGGGGGGTCAATGAGCAGTTCTTC
TRBV5-6	TRBJ2-1	many	TRBD2	CASSDGLAYNEQFF	TGTGCCAGCAGTGACGGACTAGCTTACAATGAGCAGTTCTTC
TRBV7-8	TRBJ2-3	many	-	CASSLGGLWGVGADTQYF	TGTGCCAGCAGCTTAGGGGGGTTATGGGGGGTTGGGGCAGATACGCAGTATTTT
TRBV20-1	TRBJ1-1	many	-	CSARGPGENTEAFF	TGCAGTGCTAGAGGGCCCGGGGAGAACACTGAAGCTTTCTTT
TRBV5-1	TRBJ2-3	many	TRBD1	CASSLATGTDTQYF	TGCGCCAGCAGCCTGGCGACAGGGACAGATACGCAGTATTTT
TRBV10-3	TRBJ2-3	many	-	CAISGLGQSTDTQYF	TGTGCCATCAGTGGACTGGGCCAGAGCACAGATACGCAGTATTTT
TRBV28	TRBJ1-2	many	TRBD1	CASSLMDRGGGYTF	TGTGCCAGCAGTTTAATGGACAGGGGAGGAGGCTACACCTTC
TRBV7-2	TRBJ2-1	many	-	CASSLWWGDHNEQFF	TGTGCCAGCAGCTTATGGTGGGGGGACCACAATGAGCAGTTCTTC
TRBV19	TRBJ2-2	many	-	CASSMVRVGTNTGELFF	TGTGCCAGTAGTATGGTGAGAGTGGGGACGAACACCGGGGAGCTGTTTTTT
TRBV3-1	TRBJ2-3	many	-	CASSQGLFSGGSTDTQYF	TGTGCCAGCAGCCAAGGATTGTTTTCCGGTGGCAGCACAGATACGCAGTATTTT
TRBV4-3	TRBJ1-5	-	-	CASSQDLSGMRQPQHF	TGCGCCAGCAGCCAAGATCTTTCGGGAATGCGTCAGCCCCAGCATTTT